This TCR beta chain appears in the sequencing data of a study of blood T cell repertoires in COVID-19. Across the study: PBMCs, B-cell-depleted T cells, or T cells provided the cDNA or gDNA that made up the material.

Assay used: immunoSEQ multiplex PCR; TCRdb lists only in-frame clones, some missing. There are more than 140,000 clones in the sample; 86% occur only once, and 8.2% lies in the top ten. The germline V gene encodes CDR1 LGHNA and CDR2 YSLEER. CDR3 length: 18 residues. The ends lost 0 bases at V and 10 bases at J; junction bases unmatched: 14. The rearrangement joins TRBV4-3 to TRBJ1-6; 8 nucleotides agree with TRBD1. The sequence derives from a woman aged 55-69 years with acute or convalescent COVID-19. The sample consisted of peripheral blood. The CDR3 region is CASSQDPQGVVNSSPLHF. The CDR3 DNA is TGCGCCAGCAGCCAAGATCCACAGGGGGTAGTAAATAGCTCACCCCTCCACTTT.